What follows is one TCR beta chain and its context. Its target is not known. This entry is derived from a study of T cell responses to AZD1222 COVID-19 vaccine. The method was immunoSEQ multiplex PCR; TCRdb's version includes in-frame clones alone and lacks a portion of them. Of about 190,000 clones listed, approximately 87% are singletons. This CDR3 has 15 residues. V gave up 2 bases and J gave up 4 bases; unmatched junction bases: 6. Per the germline V gene, CDR1 is MDHEN and CDR2 is SYDVKM. Study findings and constraints: Recipients of two AZD1222 doses showed rising Spike-specific TCR breadth and depth.

The chain joins TRBV28 to TRBJ2-5; 8 bases are shared with TRBD2. This clonotype originated in an adult in good health. The specimen was peripheral blood, collected on day 0 of MenACWY control vaccination. The chain's CDR3 is CASSLRGGVGETQYF. The CDR3, as DNA: TGTGCCAGCAGTTTACGGGGGGGAGTGGGAGAGACCCAGTACTTC.